This entry describes one T cell receptor beta chain. The sample originates from a study of blood T cell repertoires in COVID-19. The overall study: Spain, Italy and the United States supplied samples that represented acute and convalescent COVID-19.

Clones were read by immunoSEQ multiplex PCR, and TCRdb kept only the in-frame ones, dropping some. The sample lists under 110,000 clones, around 92% occurring once. The sequence was obtained from a man between 50 and 59 years old with active COVID-19. Sequences were obtained from peripheral blood.

The CDR3 DNA reads as TGTGCCAGCTCATTTGCCGGGACTAGCGGAAGCTGGCTCCAGTTCTTC. Encoded protein: CASSFAGTSGSWLQFF. This sequence joins TRBV18 and TRBJ2-1; 11 bases line up with TRBD2. The junction had 16 bases not matched to a gene; V was cut back by 5 bases and J by 13 bases. From germline, CDR1 is KGHSH and CDR2 LQKENI. The CDR3 contains 16 residues.